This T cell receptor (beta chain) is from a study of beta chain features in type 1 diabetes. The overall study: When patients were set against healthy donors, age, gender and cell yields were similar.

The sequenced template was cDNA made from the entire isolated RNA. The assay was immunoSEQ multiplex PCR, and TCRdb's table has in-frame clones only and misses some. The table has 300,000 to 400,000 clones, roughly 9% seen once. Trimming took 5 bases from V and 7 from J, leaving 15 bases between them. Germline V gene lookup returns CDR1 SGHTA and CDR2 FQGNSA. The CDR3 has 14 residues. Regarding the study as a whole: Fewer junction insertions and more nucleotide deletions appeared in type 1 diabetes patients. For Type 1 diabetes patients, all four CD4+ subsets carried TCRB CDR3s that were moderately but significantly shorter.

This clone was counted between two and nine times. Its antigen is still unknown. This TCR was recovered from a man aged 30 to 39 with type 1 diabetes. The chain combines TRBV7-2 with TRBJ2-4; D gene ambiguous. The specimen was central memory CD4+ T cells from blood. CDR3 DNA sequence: TGTGCCAGCAGCCACGGACGGGTGGAGAACATTCAGTACTTC. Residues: CASSHGRVENIQYF. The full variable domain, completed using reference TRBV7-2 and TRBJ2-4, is GAGVSQSPSNKVTEKGKDVELRCDPISGHTALYWYRQSLGQGLEFLIYFQGNSAPDKSGLPSDRFSAERTGGSVSTLTIQRTQQEDSAVYLCASSHGRVENIQYFGAGTRLSVL.